This is a list of T cell receptor beta chains from one sample in a study of T cells in Graves' hyperthyroidism and ophthalmopathy. MiXCR, run by TCRdb on the multiplex PCR reads, gives a single entry per CDR3 protein. The table records 400,000 to 550,000 distinct CDR3 sequences, less than 25% of them present only once. Material for sequencing was blood. Source of these receptors: a woman younger than 45 with Graves' ophthalmopathy. Each CDR3 is given with its conserved first and last residue. The D gene is left open where the match is weak. Expanded clones get a size class; other rows say once, few or many, or leave the size out.

>TRBJ2-5|TRBV20-1|many|.
TGCAGTGCTAGCTTAGTGGGGGGCCAAGAGACCCAGTACTTC
CSASLVGGQETQYF
>TRBJ2-5|TRBV6-5|many|TRBD2
TGTGCCAGCAGCTATAGCGGGATGACCCAAGAGACCCAGTACTTC
CASSYSGMTQETQYF
>TRBJ2-7|TRBV12-3/TRBV12-4|.|.
TGTGCCAGCAGTTTGGGTAGCGGCCGCTACGAGCAGTACTTC
CASSLGSGRYEQYF
>TRBJ2-5|TRBV9|many|TRBD2
TGTGCCAGCAGCGTAGGGATAGCGGGGTTGCTGGAGACCCAGTACTTC
CASSVGIAGLLETQYF
>TRBJ2-5|TRBV6-1|.|.
TGTGCCAGCAGTAGGGACCTTCGGGAGACCCAGTACTTC
CASSRDLRETQYF
>TRBJ2-7|TRBV3-1|many|TRBD2
TGTGCCAGCAGCCGCACCGGGGGGTCCCTCTACGAGCAGTACTTC
CASSRTGGSLYEQYF
>TRBJ2-2|TRBV11-2|few|TRBD2
TGTGCCAGCAGCTTAGTAGCGGGGCAACCTACCGGGGAGCTGTTTTTT
CASSLVAGQPTGELFF
>TRBJ1-2|TRBV11-2|.|TRBD1
TGTGCCAGCAGCTTAGTTGACTGGGACAGGGGCTGGGGTAACTATGGCTACACCTTC
CASSLVDWDRGWGNYGYTF
>TRBJ2-5|TRBV10-3|many|TRBD2
TGTGCCATCAGTGAAGTGCGGGGGGGCCAGACCCAGTACTTC
CAISEVRGGQTQYF
>TRBJ1-1|TRBV29-1|many|.
TGCAGCGTTTTGGTTGAGAACACTGAAGCTTTCTTT
CSVLVENTEAFF
>TRBJ1-5|TRBV28|.|.
TGTGCCAGCCTCGAGGGGGGGTTTGGCAGCAATCAGCCCCAGCATTTT
CASLEGGFGSNQPQHF
>TRBJ2-5|TRBV7-2|few|.
TGTGCCAGCAGCCCCCAACCAGCGCGGGGAGAGACCCAGTACTTC
CASSPQPARGETQYF
>TRBJ1-1|TRBV28|few|.
TGTGCCAGCTCGGACTACTCGTCTTTCCGGAACACTGAAGCTTTCTTT
CASSDYSSFRNTEAFF
>TRBJ2-2|TRBV15|many|TRBD2
TGTGCCACCAGCAGAGATGGGGGAGGGTGGAGCAAAGAGGAGCTGTTTTTT
CATSRDGGGWSKEELFF
>TRBJ2-2|TRBV20-1|many|TRBD2
TGCAGTGCTAGAAACCCCGTCCCCGGACTAGCGCCGAACACCGGGGAGCTGTTTTTT
CSARNPVPGLAPNTGELFF
>TRBJ1-2|TRBV29-1|.|.
TGCAGCGTTAATTCTAATTCAGGCTCCTATGGCTACACCTTC
CSVNSNSGSYGYTF
>TRBJ2-5|TRBV2|many|TRBD1
TGTGCCACCCAACAGGGGGCGTTAAAGACCCAGTACTTC
CATQQGALKTQYF
>TRBJ1-2|TRBV27|.|.
TGTGCCAGCAGTTTATCGGTCGGCAGACTCTATGGCTACACCTTC
CASSLSVGRLYGYTF
>TRBJ2-7|TRBV4-1|few|.
TGCGCCAGCAGCCTCGCATGGCAGAAAGGGGAGCAGTACTTC
CASSLAWQKGEQYF
>TRBJ2-7|TRBV28|.|TRBD2
TGTGCCAGCAGTTCGACTTGGACTAGCGGCCCCTACGAGCAGTACTTC
CASSSTWTSGPYEQYF
>TRBJ1-2|TRBV28|many|TRBD1
TGTGCCAGCAGTCCCCGAGGACAGGGGTATGGCTACACCTTC
CASSPRGQGYGYTF
>TRBJ1-2|TRBV7-2|many|TRBD1
TGTGCCAGCAGCTTAGTACAGGGGATAAGGGGCTACACCTTC
CASSLVQGIRGYTF
>TRBJ2-7|TRBV4-1|many|.
TGCGCCAGCAGCCAAGTAAGCGTCAGCGGTACCGAGCAGTACTTC
CASSQVSVSGTEQYF
>TRBJ1-1|TRBV27|many|TRBD1
TGTGCCAGCACCCGACAGGGGGCGACTGAAGCTTTCTTT
CASTRQGATEAFF
>TRBJ2-5|TRBV7-9|many|.
TGTGCCAGCAGCGATAGCATTTTAGAGACCCAGTACTTC
CASSDSILETQYF
>TRBJ1-1|TRBV7-3|few|.
TGTGCCAGCAGCTTAAATGCGCAGATGAACACTGAAGCTTTCTTT
CASSLNAQMNTEAFF
>TRBJ1-5|TRBV12-3/TRBV12-4|many|.
TGTGCCAGCAAGGAGACTGGCGGGGGCAATCAGCCCCAGCATTTT
CASKETGGGNQPQHF
>TRBJ2-2|TRBV6-2/TRBV6-3|.|.
TGTGCCAGCAGCCCAGTGGACAAGGACACCGGGGAGCTGTTTTTT
CASSPVDKDTGELFF
>TRBJ2-2|TRBV7-2|.|TRBD1
TGTGCCAGCAGGAAACAGGGGTTCGGCGTGGGGGAGCTGTTTTTT
CASRKQGFGVGELFF
>TRBJ2-7|TRBV7-3|many|.
TGTGCCAGCAGCCTTCAGGCGGGCAGGGGGGACGAGCAGTACTTC
CASSLQAGRGDEQYF
>TRBJ1-5|TRBV30|.|.
TGTGCCTGGAGTAGTCAGGGCGGTCAGCCCCAGCATTTT
CAWSSQGGQPQHF
>TRBJ2-7|TRBV20-1|many|.
TGCAGTGCTAGCTGGGACCACGAGCAGTACTTC
CSASWDHEQYF
>TRBJ2-7|TRBV30|.|.
TGTGCGGCGGGACCAACGATTTACGAGCAGTACTTC
CAAGPTIYEQYF
>TRBJ1-2|TRBV7-2|.|.
TGTGCCAGCAGCTTAATGTCAGGGGCCGGTGGCTACACCTTC
CASSLMSGAGGYTF
>TRBJ2-4|TRBV28|.|.
TGTGCCAGCAGGGGACCCCCAACTGCCGAAAACATTCAGTACTTC
CASRGPPTAENIQYF
>TRBJ1-1|TRBV12-3/TRBV12-4|.|TRBD1
TGTGCCAGCAGCTACAGGGGGCTCACTGAAGCTTTCTTT
CASSYRGLTEAFF
>TRBJ2-6|TRBV12-3/TRBV12-4|.|.
TGTGCCAGCAGCCCACGGAGACATCATACCTCTGGGGCCAACGTCCTGACTTTC
CASSPRRHHTSGANVLTF
>TRBJ2-7|TRBV28|many|TRBD1
TGTGCCAGCACCCTACGACAGGGTAGTTCCTACGAGCAGTACTTC
CASTLRQGSSYEQYF
>TRBJ1-2|TRBV3-1|many|.
TGTGCCAGCAGCCAAGATCTTGGAGTTACCTCTGGCTACACCTTC
CASSQDLGVTSGYTF
>TRBJ2-7|TRBV12-3/TRBV12-4|.|.
TGTGCCAGCTCAACAGTAAGGGGGGGACGCTACGAGCAGTACTTC
CASSTVRGGRYEQYF
>TRBJ1-2|TRBV29-1|many|.
TGCAGCGTTGAAGGAGACTCAAGGTACAGGGCCTTC
CSVEGDSRYRAF
>TRBJ1-1|TRBV20-1|many|.
TGCAGTGCTAGAAGACAGGTGAACACTGAAGCTTTCTTT
CSARRQVNTEAFF
>TRBJ2-7|TRBV19|.|.
TGTGCCAGTAGCCCGACAGAATTCTACGAGCAGTACTTC
CASSPTEFYEQYF
>TRBJ1-2|TRBV6-1|many|.
TGTGCCAGCACCGAAGTCGGGAATCAGGACTACACCTTC
CASTEVGNQDYTF